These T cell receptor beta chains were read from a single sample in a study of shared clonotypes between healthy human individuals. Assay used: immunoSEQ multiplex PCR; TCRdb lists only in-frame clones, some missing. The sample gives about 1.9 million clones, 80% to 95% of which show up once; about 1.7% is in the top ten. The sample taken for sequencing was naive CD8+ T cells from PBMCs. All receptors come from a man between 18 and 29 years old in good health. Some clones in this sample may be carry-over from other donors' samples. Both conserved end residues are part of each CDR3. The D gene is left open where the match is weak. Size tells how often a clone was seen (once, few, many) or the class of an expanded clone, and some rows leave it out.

TGCAGCGCTGGGACAGTCGTCCCCTACGAGCAGTACTTC CSAGTVVPYEQYF TRBD1 TRBJ2-7 - TRBV29-1
TGTGCCACCAGCAGACATCCTCGGCTGGACAGGGGCGCGGGCTACACCTTC CATSRHPRLDRGAGYTF TRBD1 TRBJ1-2 once TRBV15
TGTGCCAGCAGTTTCTTTAGGGGCTATGGCTACACCTTC CASSFFRGYGYTF - TRBJ1-2 - TRBV27
TGTGCCAGCAGCACAGGGACAGCCGGAACCTACGAGCAGTACTTC CASSTGTAGTYEQYF TRBD1 TRBJ2-7 - TRBV6-5
TGTGCCAGCAGCTTGCGAAATTCTCGCTATGGCTACACCTTC CASSLRNSRYGYTF - TRBJ1-2 - TRBV5-4
TGTGCCAGCAGCTTAGGCGGCAGGGGGCGCGGAATGGGAAAACTGTTTTTT CASSLGGRGRGMGKLFF TRBD1 TRBJ1-4 - TRBV7-9
TGTGCCAGCAGCTTAGGCGGGACAGGGTCCTACGAGCAGTACTTC CASSLGGTGSYEQYF TRBD1 TRBJ2-7 - TRBV7-9
TGTGCCAGCAGTCCCTATAGAGGACAGGGTGAGGGAGGCTACACCTTC CASSPYRGQGEGGYTF TRBD1 TRBJ1-2 - TRBV28
TGTGCCAGCAGCGTAGTGGCTAGCGGGATGGACGAGCAGTACTTC CASSVVASGMDEQYF TRBD2 TRBJ2-7 once TRBV9
TGTGCCAGCAGCTTATCGGCAGGGACTGGTCGGCAGCCCCAGCATTTT CASSLSAGTGRQPQHF - TRBJ1-5 - TRBV7-8